The present T cell receptor beta chain was sequenced within a study of shared clonotypes between healthy human individuals (dated by TCRdb to the early 2020s). In terms of the full investigation: The cohort comprised a couple of women and a few men aged 18 to 49 years. For each donor, three plates each were used for CD4 naive and CD4 memory, two plates were used for CD8 naive, and one plate was used for CD8 memory. The study deeply sequenced blood TCR repertoires of about five healthy adults to estimate repertoire size and the extent of clonotype sharing between individuals. To increase sequencing depth and limit assay-specific biases, different laboratories used diverse techniques to prepare libraries and sequence TCR repertoires. Each donor's leukapheresis produced roughly between about 0.85 and 10 billion PBMCs. General conclusions and limits of the study: Based on pairwise subsampling, the degree of clonotype sharing among donors was expected to be affected by sequencing depth. Sampling was restricted to blood, and TCR repertoires in tissues likely differ from the TCR repertoires found in blood. About 5% of naive CD4, 3.5% of naive CD8, about 2.5% of memory CD4, and less than 0.45% of memory CD8 clonotypes were shared across four donors. Because the study included only a small number of donors, the genetic and exposure-history diversity represented was limited. Even with the large sequencing depth, rarefaction of the sorted-subset datasets indicated that sequencing was incomplete. Higher generation probabilities were observed for clonotypes shared by all four sorted-subset donors than for non-shared clonotypes. Larger estimated clonotype richness was generally found for naive subsets than for memory subsets.

Using the deep immunoSEQ assay, multiplex PCR amplified TCR CDR3 regions from genomic DNA. Extracted genomic DNA from each cell subset was distributed evenly across all wells of several immunoSEQ 96-well plates, and each plate was treated as a replicate. Each replicate PCR for sorted subsets received around 200 ng genomic DNA, equal to roughly 33,000 T cell genomes. Purified libraries were measured with a Qubit 3.0 fluorometer, size-checked on a Bioanalyzer 2100, and measured again with the KAPA Library Quantification kit. Every immunoSEQ 96-well plate was sequenced on a separate single-read 150-cycle Illumina NextSeq 550 flow cell. The study's processing was this. The immunoSEQ output contained only junctional sequences without quality scores, so filtering could not match that applied to full-length reads. Sequences were annotated with PyIR, a Python wrapper for IgBLAST v1.9, using IMGT germline references to assign V/J genes and CDR3. Reads were removed for weak V/J assignments (E-value above 1e-6), missing CDR3, stop codons, out-of-frame junctions, or ambiguous translated residues. V3J clonotypes were defined by identical inferred V gene, J gene, and CDR3 amino acid sequence. Percentage overlap between repertoires was calculated by dividing the number of shared unique clonotypes by the size of the smaller repertoire. Repertoire richness was assessed with RTK rarefaction, the Chao1 estimator, and Recon v2.1 estimates of unobserved clonotypes. OLGA was used to compute generation probabilities for all TCRbeta clonotypes that the gDNA method yielded from a few donors. The source is immuneACCESS, and TCRdb retained only in-frame sequences with V and J called. Part of the clones is not carried over; for the studies checked, unresolved V genes explain less than half of this, and the remainder is unexplained. V and J calls and clone size follow that table, whereas D and trimming were derived from the DNA. For this sample there are about 340,000 clones; 73% appear just once. The top ten clones comprise more than 9% of the sample.

The donors were healthy, HIV-negative adults with no recently reported acute infections or vaccinations. All donors were Caucasian adults living in Nashville, Tennessee, USA. CD4+ T cells were enriched through magnetic negative selection, after which naive cells were positively selected on CD45RA and the remaining negative fraction served as the memory subset. After blood collection by leukapheresis, PBMCs were isolated using Ficoll-Histopaque density gradient centrifugation and then cryopreserved in the vapor phase of liquid nitrogen. Analytical flow cytometry was used to check the purity and quantity of every magnetically sorted T cell population. From each sorted fraction, genomic DNA was isolated and quantified by UV absorbance on a Nanodrop 2000c. Turning to this clone: Its specific antigen is unknown. Base qualities are missing; no much larger clone stands one base away.

CDR1 and CDR2 were assigned from the germline V gene as ENHRY and SYGVKD. There are 14 amino acids in the CDR3, from cysteine to phenylalanine inclusive. The read is trimmed to its CDR3 DNA, 42 bases read in frame from base 1. The V and J ends are trimmed by 0 bases and 4 bases, leaving 9 bases between them. The sample consisted of memory CD4+ T cells sorted from blood. According to the study, the label for this sample's cell subset or site signals: CD45RA-negative fraction. The receptor's source is a man in his thirties or forties in good health. The sequence joins TRBV10-3 to TRBJ1-1; too little of a D gene remains to name it. At the DNA level, the sequence is TGTGCCATCAGTGAGTCGCAGCTCCCCACTGAAGCTTTCTTT. It is translated as CAISESQLPTEAFF.